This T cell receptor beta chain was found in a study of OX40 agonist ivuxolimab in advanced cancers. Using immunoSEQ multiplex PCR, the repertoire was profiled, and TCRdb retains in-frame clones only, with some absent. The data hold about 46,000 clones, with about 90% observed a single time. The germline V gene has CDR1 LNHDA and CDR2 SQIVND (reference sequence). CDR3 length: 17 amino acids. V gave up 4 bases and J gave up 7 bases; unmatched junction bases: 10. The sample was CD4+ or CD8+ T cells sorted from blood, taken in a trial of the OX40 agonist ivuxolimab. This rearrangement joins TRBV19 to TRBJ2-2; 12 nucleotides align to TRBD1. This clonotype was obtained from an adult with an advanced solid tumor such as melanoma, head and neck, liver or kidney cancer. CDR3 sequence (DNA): TGTGCCAGTAGTAATACCCGGGACAGGGGGCTCCTCGGGGAGCTGTTTTTT. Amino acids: CASSNTRDRGLLGELFF.